This T cell receptor (beta chain) is from a study of T-cell reconstitution after alpha-beta-depleted transplantation in children. This clonotype was found many times. Molecular barcoding with unique molecular identifiers was used for the TCRbeta library. TCRdb analysed the PCR reads with MiXCR anew, one entry per CDR3 protein. Among some 300,000 distinct CDR3 sequences listed, about 9.4% were seen once. There are 13 residues in the CDR3. The germline gives CDR1 MNHEY, CDR2 SMNVEV (reference sequence). V lost 5 bases and J lost 3, with 9 bases in between. J is TRBJ2-3 and V is TRBV27; D not resolved. This receptor was identified in a human donor who donated a stem cell graft to a child with acute lymphoblastic leukemia. The specimen was PBMCs from the stem cell graft donor, collected from the stem cell graft. CDR3 sequence: CASSVLITDTQYF. The CDR3 DNA reads as TGTGCCAGCAGTGTCCTCATAACAGATACGCAGTATTTT.